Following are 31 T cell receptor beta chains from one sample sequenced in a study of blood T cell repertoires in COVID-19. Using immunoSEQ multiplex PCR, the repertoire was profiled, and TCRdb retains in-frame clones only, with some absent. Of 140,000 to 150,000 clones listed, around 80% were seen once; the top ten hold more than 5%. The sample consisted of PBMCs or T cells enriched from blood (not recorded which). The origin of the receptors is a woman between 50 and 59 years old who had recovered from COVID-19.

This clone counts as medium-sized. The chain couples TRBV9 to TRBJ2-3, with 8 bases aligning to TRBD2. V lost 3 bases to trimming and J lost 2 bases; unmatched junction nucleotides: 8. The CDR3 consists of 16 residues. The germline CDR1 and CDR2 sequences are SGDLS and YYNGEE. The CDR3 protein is CASSGRGGSTTDTQYF. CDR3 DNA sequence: TGTGCCAGCAGCGGTCGGGGGGGCTCGACCACAGATACGCAGTATTTT.

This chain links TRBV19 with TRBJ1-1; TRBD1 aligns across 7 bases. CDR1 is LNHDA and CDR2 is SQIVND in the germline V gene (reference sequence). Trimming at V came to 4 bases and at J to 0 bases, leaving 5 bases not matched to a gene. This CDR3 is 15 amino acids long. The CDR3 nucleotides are TGTGCCAGTAGTACTCGACAGGGAGTGAACACTGAAGCTTTCTTT. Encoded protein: CASSTRQGVNTEAFF.

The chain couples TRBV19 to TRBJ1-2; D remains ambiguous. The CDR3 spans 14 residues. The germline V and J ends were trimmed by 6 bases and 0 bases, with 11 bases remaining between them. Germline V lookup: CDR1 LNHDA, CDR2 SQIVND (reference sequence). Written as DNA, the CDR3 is TGTGCCAGTAGCCTGAGTCGATCTAACTATGGCTACACCTTC. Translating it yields CASSLSRSNYGYTF.

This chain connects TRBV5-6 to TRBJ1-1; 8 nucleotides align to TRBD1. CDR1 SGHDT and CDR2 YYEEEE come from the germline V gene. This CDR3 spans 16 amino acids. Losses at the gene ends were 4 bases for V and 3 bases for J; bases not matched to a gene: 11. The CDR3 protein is CASSRRTGIIDTEAFF. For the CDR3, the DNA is TGTGCCAGCAGCCGGAGGACAGGGATAATCGACACTGAAGCTTTCTTT.

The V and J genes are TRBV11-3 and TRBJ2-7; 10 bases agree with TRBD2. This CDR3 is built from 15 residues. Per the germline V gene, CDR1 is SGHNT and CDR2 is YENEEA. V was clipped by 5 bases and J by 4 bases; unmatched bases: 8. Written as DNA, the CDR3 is TGTGCCAGCAGCCCCGGGGTAGCGGGGGGTTACGAGCAGTACTTC. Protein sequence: CASSPGVAGGYEQYF.

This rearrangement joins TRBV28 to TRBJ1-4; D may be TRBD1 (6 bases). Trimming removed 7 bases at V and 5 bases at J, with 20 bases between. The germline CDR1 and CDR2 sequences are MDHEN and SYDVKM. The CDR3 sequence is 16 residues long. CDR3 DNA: TGTGCCAGCATTAACCGGAGGAGGACAGAAAATGAAAAACTGTTTTTT. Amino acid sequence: CASINRRRTENEKLFF.

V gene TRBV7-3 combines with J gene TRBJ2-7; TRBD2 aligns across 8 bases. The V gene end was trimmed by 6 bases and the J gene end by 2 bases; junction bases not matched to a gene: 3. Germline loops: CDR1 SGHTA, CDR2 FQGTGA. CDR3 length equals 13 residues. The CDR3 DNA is TGTGCCAGCAGAGGCGGGGGGACCTACGAGCAGTACGTC. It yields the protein CASRGGGTYEQYV.

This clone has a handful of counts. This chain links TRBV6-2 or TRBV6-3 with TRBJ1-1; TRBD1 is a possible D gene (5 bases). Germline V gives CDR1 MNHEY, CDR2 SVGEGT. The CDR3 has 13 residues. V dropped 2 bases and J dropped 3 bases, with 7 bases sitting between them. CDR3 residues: CASSYGRDTEAFF. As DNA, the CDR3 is TGTGCCAGCAGTTACGGCAGGGACACTGAAGCTTTCTTT.

The CDR3 here is CSVDLAGNGYTF. In DNA, the CDR3 is TGCAGCGTTGATCTAGCTGGGAATGGCTACACCTTC. The gene calls are TRBV29-1 and TRBJ1-2; D gene ambiguous. CDR3 length equals 12 residues. V was shortened by 3 bases and J by 6 bases, with 11 bases between the two germline ends. CDR1 and CDR2 (germline): SQVTM, ANQGSEA.

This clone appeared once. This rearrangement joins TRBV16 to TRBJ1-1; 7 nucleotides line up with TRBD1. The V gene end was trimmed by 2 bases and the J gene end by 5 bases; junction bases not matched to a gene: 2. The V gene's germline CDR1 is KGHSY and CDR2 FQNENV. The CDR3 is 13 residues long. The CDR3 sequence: CASSQDRVTEAFF. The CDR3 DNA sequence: TGTGCCAGCAGCCAAGACAGGGTAACTGAAGCTTTCTTT.

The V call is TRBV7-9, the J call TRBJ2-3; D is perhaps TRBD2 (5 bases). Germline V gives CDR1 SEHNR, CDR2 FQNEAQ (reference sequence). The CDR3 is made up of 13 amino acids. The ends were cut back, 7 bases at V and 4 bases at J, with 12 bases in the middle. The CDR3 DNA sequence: TGTGCCAGCACCATCAGCGGACCAGATACGCAGTATTTT. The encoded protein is CASTISGPDTQYF.

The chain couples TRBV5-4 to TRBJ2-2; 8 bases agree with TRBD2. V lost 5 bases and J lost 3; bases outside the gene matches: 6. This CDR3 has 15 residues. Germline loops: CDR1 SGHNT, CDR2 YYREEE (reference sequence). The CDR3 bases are TGTGCCAGCAGACCCGGGGGGGCGGACACCGGGGAGCTGTTTTTT. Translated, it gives CASRPGGADTGELFF. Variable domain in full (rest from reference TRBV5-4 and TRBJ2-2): ETGVTQSPTHLIKTRGQQVTLRCSSQSGHNTVSWYQQALGQGPQFIFQYYREEENGRGNFPPRFSGLQFPNYSSELNVNALELDDSALYLCASRPGGADTGELFFGEGSRLTVL.

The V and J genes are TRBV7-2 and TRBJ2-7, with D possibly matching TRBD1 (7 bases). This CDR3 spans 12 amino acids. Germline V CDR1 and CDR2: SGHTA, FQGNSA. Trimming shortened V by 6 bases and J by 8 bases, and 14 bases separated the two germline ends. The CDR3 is CASSPGGQKQYF. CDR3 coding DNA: TGTGCCAGCAGTCCCGGGGGACAGAAGCAGTACTTC.

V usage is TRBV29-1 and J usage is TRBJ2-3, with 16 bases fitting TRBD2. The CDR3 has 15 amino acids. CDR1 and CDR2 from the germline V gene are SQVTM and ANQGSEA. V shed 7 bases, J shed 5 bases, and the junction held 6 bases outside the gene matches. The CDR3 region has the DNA TGCAGCGCTGGGACTAGCGGGGGGGCTGGAGATACGCAGTATTTT. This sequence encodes CSAGTSGGAGDTQYF.

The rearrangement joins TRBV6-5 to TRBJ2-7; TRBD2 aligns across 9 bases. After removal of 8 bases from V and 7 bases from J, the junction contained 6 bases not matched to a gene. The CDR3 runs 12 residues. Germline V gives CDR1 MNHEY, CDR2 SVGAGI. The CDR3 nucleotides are TGTGCCAGCCGGGAGGGACTAGCAGAGCAGTACGTC. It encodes CASREGLAEQYV.

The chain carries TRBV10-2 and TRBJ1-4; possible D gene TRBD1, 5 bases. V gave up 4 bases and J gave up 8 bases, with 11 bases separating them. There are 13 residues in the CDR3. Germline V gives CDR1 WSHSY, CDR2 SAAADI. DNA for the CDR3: TGCGCCAGCAGTGTAGGGGTGAGGGAAAAACTGTTTTTT. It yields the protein CASSVGVREKLFF.

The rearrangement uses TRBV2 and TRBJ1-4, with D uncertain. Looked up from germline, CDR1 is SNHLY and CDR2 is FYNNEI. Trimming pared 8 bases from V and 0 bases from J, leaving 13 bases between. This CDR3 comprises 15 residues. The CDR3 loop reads CASGYWAATNEKLFF. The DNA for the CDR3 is TGTGCCAGCGGCTATTGGGCAGCAACTAATGAAAAACTGTTTTTT.

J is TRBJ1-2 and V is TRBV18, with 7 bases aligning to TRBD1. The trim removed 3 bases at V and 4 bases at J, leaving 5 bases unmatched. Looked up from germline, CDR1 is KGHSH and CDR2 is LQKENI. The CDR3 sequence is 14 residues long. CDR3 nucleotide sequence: TGTGCCAGCTCACCGGGACAGCTTTCCTATGGCTACACCTTC. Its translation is CASSPGQLSYGYTF.

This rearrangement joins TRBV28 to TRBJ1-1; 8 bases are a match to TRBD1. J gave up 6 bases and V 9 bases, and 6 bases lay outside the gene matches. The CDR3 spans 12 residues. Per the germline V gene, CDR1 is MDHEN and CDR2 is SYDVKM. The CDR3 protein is CASRTGGAEAFF. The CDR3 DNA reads TGTGCCAGTCGCACAGGGGGGGCTGAAGCTTTCTTT.

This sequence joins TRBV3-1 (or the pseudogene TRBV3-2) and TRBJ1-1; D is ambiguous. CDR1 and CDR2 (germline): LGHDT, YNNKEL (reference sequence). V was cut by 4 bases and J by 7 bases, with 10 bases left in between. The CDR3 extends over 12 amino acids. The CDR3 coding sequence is TGTGCCAGCAGCCCCCTCTCCGGTGAAGCTTTCTTT. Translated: CASSPLSGEAFF.

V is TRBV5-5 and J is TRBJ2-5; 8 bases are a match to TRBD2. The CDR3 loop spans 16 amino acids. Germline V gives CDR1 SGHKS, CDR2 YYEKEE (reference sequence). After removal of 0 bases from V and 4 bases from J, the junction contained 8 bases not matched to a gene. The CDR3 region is CASSLVVSSGGETQYF. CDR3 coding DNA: TGTGCCAGCAGCTTGGTCGTATCGAGCGGGGGAGAGACCCAGTACTTC.

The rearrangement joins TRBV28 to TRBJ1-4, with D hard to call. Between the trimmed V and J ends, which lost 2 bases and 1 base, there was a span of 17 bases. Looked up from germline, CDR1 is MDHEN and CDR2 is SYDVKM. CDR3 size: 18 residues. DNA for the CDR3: TGTGCCAGCAGTTTAATGGTGGGCCTCAGTGAAACTAATGAAAAACTGTTTTTT. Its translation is CASSLMVGLSETNEKLFF.

CDR3 DNA: TGCGCCAGCAGTGTCCGCGGCTCGGGTGAAGCTTTCTTT. Translated, it gives CASSVRGSGEAFF. The V and J genes are TRBV10-2 and TRBJ1-1, with D hard to call. The V and J ends lost 4 bases and 7 bases respectively, with 13 bases between them. The germline V gene has CDR1 WSHSY and CDR2 SAAADI. The CDR3 has 13 residues.

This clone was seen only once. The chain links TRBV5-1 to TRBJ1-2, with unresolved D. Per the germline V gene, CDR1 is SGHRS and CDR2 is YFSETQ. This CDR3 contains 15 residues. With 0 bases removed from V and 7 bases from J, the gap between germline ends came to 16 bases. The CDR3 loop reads CASSLVARPHSGYTF. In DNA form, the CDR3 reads TGCGCCAGCAGCTTGGTTGCCAGGCCCCATAGTGGCTACACCTTC.

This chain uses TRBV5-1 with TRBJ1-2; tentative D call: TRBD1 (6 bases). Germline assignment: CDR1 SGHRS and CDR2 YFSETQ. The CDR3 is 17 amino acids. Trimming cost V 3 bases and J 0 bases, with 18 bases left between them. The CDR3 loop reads CASSYHRDTLSNYGYTF. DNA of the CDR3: TGCGCCAGCAGCTACCACAGGGATACCCTGTCTAACTATGGCTACACCTTC.

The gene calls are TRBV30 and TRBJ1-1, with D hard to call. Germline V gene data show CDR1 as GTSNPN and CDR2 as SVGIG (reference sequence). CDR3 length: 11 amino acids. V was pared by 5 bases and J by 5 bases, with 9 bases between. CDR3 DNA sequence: TGTGCCTGGGCCCGGGGAACTGAAGCTTTCTTT. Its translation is CAWARGTEAFF.

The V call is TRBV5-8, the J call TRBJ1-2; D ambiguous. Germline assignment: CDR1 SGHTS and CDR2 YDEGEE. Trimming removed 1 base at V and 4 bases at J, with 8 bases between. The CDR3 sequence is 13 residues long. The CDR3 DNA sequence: TGTGCCAGCAGCTTGATGCGGGGCTATGGCTACACCTTC. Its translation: CASSLMRGYGYTF.

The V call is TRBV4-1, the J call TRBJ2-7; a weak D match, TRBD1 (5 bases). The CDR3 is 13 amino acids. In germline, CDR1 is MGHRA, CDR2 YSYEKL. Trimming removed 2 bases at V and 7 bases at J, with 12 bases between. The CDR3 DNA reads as TGCGCCAGCAGCCAAAGACAGCCTGGGGAGCAGTACTTC. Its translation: CASSQRQPGEQYF.

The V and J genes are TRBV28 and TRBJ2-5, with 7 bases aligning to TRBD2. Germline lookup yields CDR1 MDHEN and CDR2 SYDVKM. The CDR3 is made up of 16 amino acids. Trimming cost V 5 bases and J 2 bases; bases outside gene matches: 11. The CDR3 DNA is TGTGCCAGCAGTATAGGGCGGGGGATAGTTCAAGAGACCCAGTACTTC. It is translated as CASSIGRGIVQETQYF.

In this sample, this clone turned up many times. CDR3 loop: CATSNRVTGQPQHF. In nucleotides, the CDR3 is TGTGCCACCTCAAACAGGGTTACGGGGCAGCCCCAGCATTTT. This chain links TRBV15 with TRBJ1-5, with D perhaps matching TRBD1 (6 bases). Germline lookup yields CDR1 LNHNV and CDR2 YYDKDF (reference sequence). This CDR3 is built from 14 residues. V was shortened by 8 bases and J by 7 bases, with 18 bases between the two germline ends.

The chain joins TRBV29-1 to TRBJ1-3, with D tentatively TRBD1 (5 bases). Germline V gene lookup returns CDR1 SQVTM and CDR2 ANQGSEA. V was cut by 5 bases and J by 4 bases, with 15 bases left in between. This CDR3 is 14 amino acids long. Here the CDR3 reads CSVSIGASGNTIYF. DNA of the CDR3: TGCAGCGTTTCTATAGGGGCTTCGGGAAACACCATATATTTT.